This T cell receptor beta chain was identified in a study of Ad26.COV2.S vaccination and SARS-CoV-2 variants. Study at large: Donor was one of the participants in the Ad26.COV2.S arm of the COV1001 trial. Study-wide points: Vaccine and placebo recipients had comparable breadth of non-spike TCRs. Spike-specific TCR breadth in vaccine recipients exceeded that seen in placebo recipients.

Comment on this clone: Antigen specificity is unknown.

The data were produced by immunoSEQ multiplex PCR, yet TCRdb's version contains in-frame clones alone and is incomplete. Altogether roughly 700,000 clones are present, around 89% being singletons, with the ten largest covering approximately 1.5%. CDR3 length: 15 amino acids. The germline CDR1 and CDR2 sequences are SGHVS and FQNEAQ. J gave up 3 bases and V 4 bases, and 5 bases lay outside the gene matches. Treatment defined: around 19 received Ad26.COV2.S at low or high dose, single or two shots; about 5 received placebo; per-sample allocation not given. Specimens were obtained on day 63 following the first vaccine or placebo injection.

Here the sequenced sample was peripheral blood, taken in a trial of Ad26.COV2.S vaccine versus placebo. This TCR came from a person between 18 and 65 years old who received the Ad26.COV2.S COVID-19 vaccine or a placebo. The chain combines TRBV7-8 with TRBJ2-1, with TRBD2 identical over 8 bases. CDR3 region: CASSSGTRFYNEQFF. DNA for the CDR3: TGTGCCAGCAGCTCCGGGACTAGGTTCTACAATGAGCAGTTCTTC.